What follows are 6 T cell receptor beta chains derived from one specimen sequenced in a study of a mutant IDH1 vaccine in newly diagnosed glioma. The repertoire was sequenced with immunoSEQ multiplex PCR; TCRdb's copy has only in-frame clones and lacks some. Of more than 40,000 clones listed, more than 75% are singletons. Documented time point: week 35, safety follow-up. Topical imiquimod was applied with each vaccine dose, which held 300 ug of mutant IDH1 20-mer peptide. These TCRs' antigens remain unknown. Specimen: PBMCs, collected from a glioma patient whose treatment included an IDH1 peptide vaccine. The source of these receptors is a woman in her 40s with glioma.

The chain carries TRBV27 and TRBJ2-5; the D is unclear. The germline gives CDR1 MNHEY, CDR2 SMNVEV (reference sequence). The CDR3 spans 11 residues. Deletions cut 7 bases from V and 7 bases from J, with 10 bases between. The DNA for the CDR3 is TGTGCCAGCACCAACGAAGGGACCCAGTACTTC. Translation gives CASTNEGTQYF.

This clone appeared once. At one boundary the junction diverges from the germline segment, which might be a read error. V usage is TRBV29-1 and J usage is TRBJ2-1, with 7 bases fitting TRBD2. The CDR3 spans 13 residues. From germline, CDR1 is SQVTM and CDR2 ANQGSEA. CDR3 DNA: TGCAGCGTCGAGACTAGCCTTATGCCCCCCGAGCTCTTC. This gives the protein CSVETSLMPPELF.

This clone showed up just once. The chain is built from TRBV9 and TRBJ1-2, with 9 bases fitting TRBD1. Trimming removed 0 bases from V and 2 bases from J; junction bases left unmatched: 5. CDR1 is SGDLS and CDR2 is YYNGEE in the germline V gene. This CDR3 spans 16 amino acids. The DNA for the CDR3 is TGTGCCAGCAGCGTAGCCCGGACAGGGGACAACTATGGCTACACCTTC. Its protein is CASSVARTGDNYGYTF.

DNA of the CDR3: TGTGCCAGCTCACCCATTGGGGGAAAAGGCTCTGGGGCCAACGTCCTGACTTTC. Encoded protein: CASSPIGGKGSGANVLTF. The rearrangement links TRBV18 to TRBJ2-6; the D gene could be TRBD1 or TRBD2 (5 bases each). Between the trimmed V and J ends, which lost 3 bases and 0 bases, there was a span of 15 bases. CDR3 length: 18 residues. Germline V gene data show CDR1 as KGHSH and CDR2 as LQKENI.

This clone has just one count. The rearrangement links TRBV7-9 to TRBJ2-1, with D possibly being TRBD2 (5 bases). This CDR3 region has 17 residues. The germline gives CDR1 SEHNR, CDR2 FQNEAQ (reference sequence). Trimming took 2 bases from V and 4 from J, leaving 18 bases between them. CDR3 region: CASSLTVGETGYNEQFF. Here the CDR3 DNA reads TGTGCCAGCAGCTTAACGGTCGGGGAGACCGGTTACAATGAGCAGTTCTTC.

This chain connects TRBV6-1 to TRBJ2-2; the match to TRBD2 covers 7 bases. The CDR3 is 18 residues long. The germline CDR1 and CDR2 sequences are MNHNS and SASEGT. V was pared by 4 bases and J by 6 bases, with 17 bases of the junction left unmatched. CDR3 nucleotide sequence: TGTGCCAGCAGTGGACTAGCTCAGGGTAACGCCCGACCCGGGGAGCTGTTTTTT. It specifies CASSGLAQGNARPGELFF.